These T cell receptor beta chains were read from a single sample in a study of blood T cells in healthy people across ages. TCRdb processed the 5' RACE reads anew with MiXCR; each CDR3 protein has one entry. This sample has roughly 500,000 distinct CDR3 sequences, with 27% found just once. Sequences were obtained from blood. These receptors originate from a woman aged 70-85 years in good health. The CDR3 runs from the conserved cysteine through the conserved F or W. Each record gives: CDR3 protein, CDR3 DNA, J gene, clone size, V gene, D gene. A D gene is named only where the DNA matches it firmly. Clone size is not always given. Where it is, it says once, few, many or a class for expanded clones.

CDR3 protein: CATQPEFAEAFF
CDR3 DNA: TGTGCCACCCAACCTGAATTCGCTGAAGCTTTCTTT
J gene: TRBJ1-1
clone size: NA
V gene: TRBV2
D gene: NA

CDR3 protein: CASSRGQGLTEAFF
CDR3 DNA: TGTGCCAGCAGCCGCGGACAGGGCCTCACTGAAGCTTTCTTT
J gene: TRBJ1-1
clone size: NA
V gene: TRBV6-5
D gene: TRBD1

CDR3 protein: CASSLQGRDEKLFF
CDR3 DNA: TGCGCCAGCAGCCTTCAGGGGAGAGATGAAAAACTGTTTTTT
J gene: TRBJ1-4
clone size: few
V gene: TRBV5-1
D gene: NA

CDR3 protein: CASSPAWTSGGTDTQYF
CDR3 DNA: TGCGCCAGCAGCCCCGCGTGGACTAGCGGGGGCACAGATACGCAGTATTTT
J gene: TRBJ2-3
clone size: NA
V gene: TRBV4-3
D gene: TRBD2

CDR3 protein: CASSLDRAGYKKTTGKVGSPLHF
CDR3 DNA: TGTGCCAGCAGCTTGGATAGGGCCGGGTACAAAAAAACCACCGGGAAAGTTGGCTCACCCCTCCACTTT
J gene: TRBJ1-6
clone size: NA
V gene: TRBV5-5
D gene: NA

CDR3 protein: CASSQEAVTHSGNTIYF
CDR3 DNA: TGCGCCAGCAGCCAAGAGGCCGTAACTCACTCTGGAAACACCATATATTTT
J gene: TRBJ1-3
clone size: few
V gene: TRBV4-3
D gene: NA

CDR3 protein: CSARRVVSYEQYF
CDR3 DNA: TGCAGTGCCCGACGCGTAGTTTCCTACGAGCAGTACTTC
J gene: TRBJ2-7
clone size: few
V gene: TRBV20-1
D gene: NA

CDR3 protein: CASSQRWGYEQYF
CDR3 DNA: TGTGCCAGCAGCCAACGGTGGGGCTACGAGCAGTACTTC
J gene: TRBJ2-7
clone size: NA
V gene: TRBV7-3
D gene: NA

CDR3 protein: CASSTDRGTNQPQHF
CDR3 DNA: TGTGCCAGCAGTACGGACAGGGGGACCAATCAGCCCCAGCATTTT
J gene: TRBJ1-5
clone size: NA
V gene: TRBV7-2
D gene: TRBD1

CDR3 protein: CASQENYGYTF
CDR3 DNA: TGTGCCAGTCAGGAGAACTATGGCTACACCTTC
J gene: TRBJ1-2
clone size: few
V gene: TRBV10-3
D gene: NA

CDR3 protein: CASSLKGQLAYNEQFF
CDR3 DNA: TGTGCCAGCAGCTTGAAGGGACAGTTAGCTTACAATGAGCAGTTCTTC
J gene: TRBJ2-1
clone size: few
V gene: TRBV5-6
D gene: TRBD1

CDR3 protein: CASSRLGQGAQYF
CDR3 DNA: TGCGCCAGCAGCCGCCTAGGGCAGGGAGCACAGTACTTC
J gene: TRBJ2-7
clone size: NA
V gene: TRBV5-1
D gene: NA

CDR3 protein: CASKRSPSSYEQYF
CDR3 DNA: TGTGCCAGCAAGAGGAGTCCGAGCTCCTACGAGCAGTACTTC
J gene: TRBJ2-7
clone size: NA
V gene: TRBV12-3/TRBV12-4
D gene: NA

CDR3 protein: CASSLSMLGGGSNEQFF
CDR3 DNA: TGTGCCAGCAGTTTATCGATGTTGGGGGGCGGTTCGAATGAGCAGTTCTTC
J gene: TRBJ2-1
clone size: NA
V gene: TRBV27
D gene: NA

CDR3 protein: CASEKGRGGPQHF
CDR3 DNA: TGTGCCAGCGAAAAGGGGCGCGGGGGGCCCCAGCATTTT
J gene: TRBJ1-5
clone size: few
V gene: TRBV2
D gene: NA

CDR3 protein: CASSWFRTLDGTGELFF
CDR3 DNA: TGTGCCAGCAGCTGGTTTCGGACTCTCGATGGCACCGGGGAGCTGTTTTTT
J gene: TRBJ2-2
clone size: NA
V gene: TRBV27
D gene: NA

CDR3 protein: CASSQWTGQTNEKLFF
CDR3 DNA: TGTGCCAGCAGCCAATGGACAGGGCAGACTAATGAAAAACTGTTTTTT
J gene: TRBJ1-4
clone size: few
V gene: TRBV14
D gene: TRBD1

CDR3 protein: CASSLVAGSDEQFF
CDR3 DNA: TGCGCCAGCAGCTTGGTCGCGGGGTCTGATGAGCAGTTCTTC
J gene: TRBJ2-1
clone size: NA
V gene: TRBV5-1
D gene: NA